These 18 T cell receptor beta chains originate from one sample sequenced in a study of identical twins. TCRdb ran MiXCR on the 5' RACE reads and lists one entry per CDR3 protein. This sample carries 200,000 to 300,000 distinct CDR3 sequences, around 6.6% of them seen once, and the ten largest clones take 3% to 4%. This same sample was also part of a study on yellow fever vaccine responses in identical twins.

Input material: memory (CD45RO+) T cells sorted from blood. These receptors were collected from a young woman in good health.

This clonotype has at least ten counts. The V gene is TRBV12-3 or TRBV12-4, the J gene TRBJ2-3; TRBD2 aligns across 7 bases. The CDR3 is made up of 14 amino acids. V gave up 6 bases and J gave up 3 bases; unmatched junction bases: 6. The chain's CDR3 is CASRQAGMTDTQYF. The CDR3 nucleotides are TGTGCCAGCAGACAAGCGGGGATGACAGATACGCAGTATTTT.

The V call is TRBV5-4, the J call TRBJ2-7; TRBD2 is a possible D gene (5 bases). V was clipped by 2 bases and J by 0 bases, with 12 bases between them. There are 15 residues in the CDR3. Germline V gene lookup returns CDR1 SGHNT and CDR2 YYREEE (reference sequence). In DNA form, the CDR3 reads TGTGCCAGCAGCTTTGGAGGAGACACCTCCTACGAGCAGTACGTC. It yields the protein CASSFGGDTSYEQYV.

This clonotype appeared many times. One junction end disagrees with the germline gene, perhaps due to a read error. This rearrangement joins TRBV5-1 to TRBJ1-2, with D hard to call. The CDR3 covers 13 residues. The germline V gene encodes CDR1 SGHRS and CDR2 YFSETQ. The chain's CDR3 is CASSLGRNYGYTF. The CDR3 DNA sequence: TGTGCCAGCAGTTTGGGTAGGAACTATGGCTACACCTTC.

In this sample, this clonotype turned up a few times. The rearrangement links TRBV20-1 to TRBJ1-2; TRBD1 agrees at 8 bases. The CDR3 has 13 residues. Trimming removed 6 bases from V and 4 bases from J; junction bases left unmatched: 7. Looked up from germline, CDR1 is DFQATT and CDR2 is SNEGSKA (reference sequence). CDR3 nucleotides: TGCAGTGCCGGGTCAGGGGGCTTCTATGGCTACACCTTC. It specifies CSAGSGGFYGYTF.

The V gene is TRBV5-6, the J gene TRBJ2-1; D is perhaps TRBD1 or TRBD2 (6 bases each). CDR1 and CDR2 from the germline V gene are SGHDT and YYEEEE. The CDR3 consists of 18 residues. Trimming pared 0 bases from V and 7 bases from J, leaving 23 bases between. CDR3 region: CASSLAIIGLGGRNEQFF. Written as DNA, the CDR3 is TGTGCCAGCAGCTTGGCCATTATTGGGCTAGGGGGGAGGAATGAGCAGTTCTTC. The complete variable domain, with remaining parts taken from reference TRBV5-6 and TRBJ2-1, reads DAGVTQSPTHLIKTRGQQVTLRCSPKSGHDTVSWYQQALGQGPQFIFQYYEEEERQRGNFPDRFSGHQFPNYSSELNVNALLLGDSALYLCASSLAIIGLGGRNEQFFGPGTRLTVL.

The V gene is TRBV19, the J gene TRBJ1-5, with D possibly TRBD1 on 5 matching bases. CDR3 length: 14 residues. Germline CDR1 and CDR2: LNHDA and SQIVND (reference sequence). Trimming left V 3 bases short and J 7 bases short, with 13 bases between. The CDR3 DNA is TGTGCCAGTAGTATCCGGGGGACGGGGCAGCCCCAGCATTTT. This gives the protein CASSIRGTGQPQHF.

This clonotype was recorded a few times. The gene calls are TRBV20-1 and TRBJ1-6; D is perhaps TRBD1 (6 bases). The CDR3 sequence is 14 residues long. Germline loops: CDR1 DFQATT, CDR2 SNEGSKA (reference sequence). V was trimmed by 3 bases and J by 7 bases, leaving 13 bases between them. In DNA form, the CDR3 reads TGCAGTGCTAGGTCTCAGGGGTACAATTCACCCCTCCACTTT. It is translated as CSARSQGYNSPLHF.

This clonotype occurred a few times. The CDR3 reads CASSAEGEETQYF. The CDR3 DNA is TGCGCCAGCAGCGCAGAGGGTGAGGAGACCCAGTACTTC. V usage is TRBV5-1 and J usage is TRBJ2-5, with D perhaps matching TRBD2 (5 bases). The CDR3 is 13 residues long. V lost 4 bases and J lost 5, with 12 bases in between. The germline V gene encodes CDR1 SGHRS and CDR2 YFSETQ.

The gene calls are TRBV5-1 and TRBJ2-2, with D unclear. The CDR3 is 15 residues long. The V gene's germline CDR1 is SGHRS and CDR2 YFSETQ. Trimming cost V 0 bases and J 5 bases, with 11 bases left between them. CDR3 sequence reads: CASSLGIDLTGELFF. For the CDR3, the DNA is TGCGCCAGCAGCTTGGGGATAGACCTTACCGGGGAGCTGTTTTTT.

This clonotype turned up a few times. The chain has TRBV6-1 and TRBJ2-7, with TRBD2 matching over 10 bases. Per germline, CDR1 MNHNS and CDR2 SASEGT. This CDR3 has 16 residues. Germline trimming cut 6 bases from V and 5 bases from J; bases unmatched to any gene: 13. The CDR3 sequence is CASSPVASGSLHEQYF. The CDR3 DNA reads as TGTGCCAGCAGCCCCGTGGCTAGCGGGAGTTTACACGAGCAGTACTTC.

The gene calls are TRBV24-1 and TRBJ2-1; TRBD2 aligns across 10 bases. This CDR3 is built from 14 residues. CDR1 and CDR2 from the germline V gene are KGHDR and SFDVKD. Trimming took 4 bases from V and 9 from J; bases not matched to a gene: 5. CDR3: CATSDPGLAAEQFF. The CDR3 coding sequence is TGTGCCACCAGTGACCCCGGACTAGCGGCTGAGCAGTTCTTC.

The CDR3 reads CSVELANGELFF. The CDR3 nucleotides are TGCAGCGTTGAACTAGCAAACGGGGAGCTGTTTTTT. This rearrangement joins TRBV29-1 to TRBJ2-2, with TRBD2 as a possible D gene (5 bases). Deletions cut 2 bases from V and 7 bases from J, with 8 bases between. There are 12 residues in the CDR3. Germline CDR1 is SQVTM and CDR2 is ANQGSEA.

Ten or more counts support this clonotype. The rearrangement joins TRBV5-1 to TRBJ2-7; 8 bases agree with TRBD2. This CDR3 spans 14 amino acids. Trimming at V came to 2 bases and at J to 3 bases, leaving 4 bases not matched to a gene. The germline V gene has CDR1 SGHRS and CDR2 YFSETQ. Written as DNA, the CDR3 is TGCGCCAGCAGCTTAGCGGGAGAGTTCTACGAGCAGTACTTC. This encodes CASSLAGEFYEQYF. Using reference TRBV5-1 and TRBJ2-7 for the parts outside the CDR3, the full variable domain is KAGVTQTPRYLIKTRGQQVTLSCSPISGHRSVSWYQQTPGQGLQFLFEYFSETQRNKGNFPGRFSGRQFSNSRSEMNVSTLELGDSALYLCASSLAGEFYEQYFGPGTRLTVT.

This clonotype was picked up a small number of times. V gene TRBV29-1 combines with J gene TRBJ1-1, with D unresolved. The CDR3 has 12 amino acids. V lost 1 base, J lost 3 bases, and 6 bases lay in between. The germline gives CDR1 SQVTM, CDR2 ANQGSEA. The CDR3 here is CSVEVQYTEAFF. The CDR3 coding sequence is TGCAGCGTTGAAGTGCAATACACTGAAGCTTTCTTT.

This clonotype was recorded at least ten times. V gene TRBV7-9 combines with J gene TRBJ2-1; either TRBD1 or TRBD2 may supply D (5 bases each). Germline values: CDR1 SEHNR, CDR2 FQNEAQ (reference sequence). Trimming stripped 1 base from V and 1 base from J, with 11 bases between. The CDR3 is made up of 16 amino acids. The CDR3 region has the DNA TGTGCCAGCAGCTTAGGGGGGAGTGGGTCCTACAATGAGCAGTTCTTC. Encoded protein: CASSLGGSGSYNEQFF.

The rearrangement joins TRBV27 to TRBJ2-1; D ambiguous. V lost 5 bases, J lost 5 bases, and 16 bases lay in between. The germline CDR1 and CDR2 sequences are MNHEY and SMNVEV (reference sequence). CDR3 length: 15 residues. CDR3 protein: CASSPTVFLDNEQFF. The CDR3 DNA reads TGTGCCAGCAGTCCCACAGTTTTCTTGGACAATGAGCAGTTCTTC.

V gene TRBV3-1 combines with J gene TRBJ2-5, with no clear D. V gave up 0 bases and J gave up 5 bases, with 13 bases separating them. CDR3 length: 15 amino acids. Germline values: CDR1 LGHDT, CDR2 YNNKEL (reference sequence). The CDR3 protein is CASSQERTGAETQYF. CDR3 in DNA: TGTGCCAGCAGCCAAGAAAGAACGGGTGCGGAGACCCAGTACTTC.

In its sample, this clonotype was seen many times. V and J are TRBV7-9 and TRBJ2-7; 8 nucleotides line up with TRBD2. This CDR3 comprises 16 residues. Germline V lookup: CDR1 SEHNR, CDR2 FQNEAQ (reference sequence). Trimming cost V 1 base and J 3 bases; bases outside gene matches: 8. The DNA for the CDR3 is TGTGCCAGCAGCTTAGGTACACTAGCGGATAACTACGAGCAGTACTTC. Translated, it gives CASSLGTLADNYEQYF. The variable domain in full, completed from reference TRBV7-9 and TRBJ2-7, reads DTGVSQNPRHKITKRGQNVTFRCDPISEHNRLYWYRQTLGQGPEFLTYFQNEAQLEKSRLLSDRFSAERPKGSFSTLEIQRTEQGDSAMYLCASSLGTLADNYEQYFGPGTRLTVT.